This TCR beta chain was identified in a study of Ad26.COV2.S vaccination and SARS-CoV-2 variants. Study information: Donor participated within the Ad26.COV2.S arm of the COV1001 trial.

Here immunoSEQ multiplex PCR was the method, and the copy in TCRdb shows in-frame clones only, minus some. The table lists hundreds of thousands of clones, approximately 88% of them singletons. Study conclusions and caveats: The placebo group had lower spike-specific TCR breadth than the vaccine recipients did. Measurement of non-spike TCR breadth gave similar results in vaccine and placebo recipients.

Germline loops: CDR1 LGHDT, CDR2 YNNKEL (reference sequence). The CDR3 runs 14 residues. V was trimmed by 1 base and J by 2 bases, leaving 9 bases between them. In regard to this clone: Its target is not known.

Treatment described: about 20 received Ad26.COV2.S at low or high dose, single or two shots; about 5 received placebo; per-sample allocation not given. All samples were drawn on day 63, counting from the first vaccine or placebo injection. The rearrangement joins TRBV3-1 (or the pseudogene TRBV3-2) to TRBJ2-7; D is ambiguous. The specimen comprised peripheral blood, sampled in a trial of Ad26.COV2.S vaccine versus placebo. The receptor was derived from a person aged 18-65 years who received the Ad26.COV2.S COVID-19 vaccine or a placebo. The CDR3 region has the DNA TGTGCCAGCAGCCAAGTGCCAATGGCCTACGAGCAGTACTTC. This encodes CASSQVPMAYEQYF.